This T cell receptor (beta chain) originates from a study of breast tumors, draining lymph nodes, adjacent tissues (dated by TCRdb to about 2016). Describing the broader study: The study compared TCR beta repertoires across tumor, adjacent nontumor tissue and axillary lymph nodes from breast cancer patients. The study aimed to assess the relationships and possible T-cell exchange between tumor, surrounding tissue and draining lymph node repertoires in human breast cancer. The study at large found these results: Tumor T-cell repertoires showed less diversity than lymph node repertoires and more diversity than nontumor tissue repertoires, and tumor T-cell repertoires showed preferential V and J gene usage. The conclusion that tumor T cells originate in lymph nodes was presented as consistent with a hypothesis rather than as directly demonstrated. The data were judged consistent with most tumor T cells deriving from the lymph node and then expanding within tumor tissue. In luminal-like breast cancer, tumor and nontumor tissue repertoires resembled each other significantly more than in basal-like breast cancer.

The instrument given in TCRdb is Illumina HiSeq 2000. Multiplex PCR amplification was used to generate the TCR beta chain libraries. The amplified TCR beta chain products were analyzed by high-throughput sequencing. Using fastp at Q25 and MiXCR, TCRdb reprocessed the public reads and kept productive beta chains. CDR3 protein duplicates are merged, each entry listing the most common genes and DNA. The sample table lists 200,000 to 300,000 distinct CDR3 sequences, 30% of them with a count of one. The top ten constitute roughly 1.2% of the sample. Sequences SGHTS (CDR1) and YDEGEE (CDR2) are obtained from the germline V gene. Measured from the cysteine to the phenylalanine, the CDR3 is 14 residues long. The DNA shown is the 42-base CDR3, in frame from base 1. V is reduced by 5 bases and J by 0 bases, leaving a spacing of 9 bases between them. The axillary draining lymph nodes of breast cancer patients were the source of the lymph node samples.

This clonotype has at least ten counts. The specificity of this receptor is unknown. Base quality data are lacking; no much larger clone is found one base away. This clonotype originated in a female donor with breast cancer. Some clones in this sample may be carry-over from other donors' samples. Recombination linked TRBV5-8 to TRBJ2-1; the D gene remains uncertain. Sequencing used axillary lymph node tissue. The CDR3 region has the sequence CASRSGSSYNEQFF. The DNA reads TGTGCCAGCAGATCCGGGTCCTCCTACAATGAGCAGTTCTTC.